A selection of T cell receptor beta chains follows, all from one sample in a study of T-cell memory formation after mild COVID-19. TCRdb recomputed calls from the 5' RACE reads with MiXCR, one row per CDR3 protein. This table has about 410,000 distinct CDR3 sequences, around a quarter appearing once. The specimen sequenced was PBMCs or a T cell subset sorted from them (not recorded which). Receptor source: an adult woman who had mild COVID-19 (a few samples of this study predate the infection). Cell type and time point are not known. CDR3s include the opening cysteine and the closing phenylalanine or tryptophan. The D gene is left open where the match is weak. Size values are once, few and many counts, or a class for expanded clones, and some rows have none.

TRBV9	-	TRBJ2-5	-	TGTGCCAGCAGCGCGAGGGGGGGGATTGCAGAGACCCAGTACTTC	CASSARGGIAETQYF
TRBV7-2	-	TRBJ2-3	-	TGTGCCAGCAGCTCTCTCACAATGGATACGCAGTATTTT	CASSSLTMDTQYF
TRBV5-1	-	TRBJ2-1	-	TGCGCCAGCACCATGAGCGGTAGCTCCTACAATGAGCAGTTCTTC	CASTMSGSSYNEQFF
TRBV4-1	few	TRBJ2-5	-	TGCGCCAGCAGCCAAGTTATGGTAGAGACCCAGTACTTC	CASSQVMVETQYF
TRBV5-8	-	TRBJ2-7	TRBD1	TGTGCCAGCAGCTTTACCGGGACAGGGGCTCACGAGCAGTACTTC	CASSFTGTGAHEQYF
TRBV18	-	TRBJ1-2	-	TGTGCCAGCTCACCCCCATACAGGGCTGGCTATGGCTACACCTTC	CASSPPYRAGYGYTF
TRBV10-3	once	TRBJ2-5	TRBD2	TGTGCCATCAGTGAGTCGAAACTAGCGGGAGGAAGGGGACAAGAGACCCAGTACTTC	CAISESKLAGGRGQETQYF
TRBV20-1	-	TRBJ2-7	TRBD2	TGCAGTGCTAGAGATTCTAGCGGGGCCGTATCAGCCTACGAGCAGTACTTC	CSARDSSGAVSAYEQYF
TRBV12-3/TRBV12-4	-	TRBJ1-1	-	TGTGCCAGCAGCCCACCTTACCCGGGGGCGGGGGGCACTGAAGCTTTCTTT	CASSPPYPGAGGTEAFF
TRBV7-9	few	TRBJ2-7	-	TGTGCCAGCAGCTTAGCGGGGGTCAGGAGCGAGCAGTACTTC	CASSLAGVRSEQYF
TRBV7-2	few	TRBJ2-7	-	TGTGCCAGCAGCTTAGTAGCAGAAAGCTACGAGCAGTACTTC	CASSLVAESYEQYF
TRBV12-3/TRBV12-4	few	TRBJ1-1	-	TGTGCCAGCAGTTTGGGGCAGGGGCTTGAAGCTTTCTTT	CASSLGQGLEAFF
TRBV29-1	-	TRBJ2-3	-	TGCAGCGTTTTTGGCGGGACCACAGATACGCAGTATTTT	CSVFGGTTDTQYF
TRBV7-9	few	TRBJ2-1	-	TGTGCCAGCAGCCCGGTTCTAAACAATGAGCAGTTCTTC	CASSPVLNNEQFF
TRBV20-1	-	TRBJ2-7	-	TGCAGTGCTAGTGAAGGGAGCTCCTACGAGCAGTACTTC	CSASEGSSYEQYF
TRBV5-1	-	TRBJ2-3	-	TGCGCCAGCAGAGGGCCGGCTTCCTCGAGCACAGATACGCAGTATTTT	CASRGPASSSTDTQYF
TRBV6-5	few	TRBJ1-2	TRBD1	TGTGCCAGCAGTTACCAGAAGGCAGGGGGCCGGGGCTACACCTTC	CASSYQKAGGRGYTF
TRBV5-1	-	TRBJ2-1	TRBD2	TGCGCCAGCAGCTTCGGGACTAGCGGGAGGCCCCGGCAGTTCTTC	CASSFGTSGRPRQFF
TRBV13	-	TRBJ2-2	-	TGTGCCAGCAGCTTCGGGACGTACACCGGGGAGCTGTTTTTT	CASSFGTYTGELFF
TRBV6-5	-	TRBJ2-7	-	TGTGCCAGCAGTTCTAACTGGGAATCCTACGAGCAGTACTTC	CASSSNWESYEQYF
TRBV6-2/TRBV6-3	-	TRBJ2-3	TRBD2	TGTGCCAGCAGTTATAGCGGTCTGACTAGCGGGAGTAGAGATACGCAGTATTTT	CASSYSGLTSGSRDTQYF
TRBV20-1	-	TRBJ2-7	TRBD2	TGCAGTGCTAAGGGGACTAAGGGAAAGAACGAGCAGTACTTC	CSAKGTKGKNEQYF
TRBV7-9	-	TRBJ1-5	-	TGTGCCAGCAGCTTAGCGCGGGCAGGGGTTCCGGGCAATCAGCCCCAGCATTTT	CASSLARAGVPGNQPQHF
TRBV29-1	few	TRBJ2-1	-	TGCAGCGTTTTAGAGACTCGCAGTTACAATGAGCAGTTCTTC	CSVLETRSYNEQFF
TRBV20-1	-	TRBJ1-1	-	TGCAGTGCGGCCCCACGGGAGGGCGGCCCGGTGAACACTGAAGCTTTCTTT	CSAAPREGGPVNTEAFF
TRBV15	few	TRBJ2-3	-	TGTGCCACCAGCAGAGACGGTACTAGCACAGATACGCAGTATTTT	CATSRDGTSTDTQYF
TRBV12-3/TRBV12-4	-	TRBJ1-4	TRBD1	TGTGCCAGCAGTCGCATTCGGTTACAGGGGGGGCAAAAACTGTTTTTT	CASSRIRLQGGQKLFF